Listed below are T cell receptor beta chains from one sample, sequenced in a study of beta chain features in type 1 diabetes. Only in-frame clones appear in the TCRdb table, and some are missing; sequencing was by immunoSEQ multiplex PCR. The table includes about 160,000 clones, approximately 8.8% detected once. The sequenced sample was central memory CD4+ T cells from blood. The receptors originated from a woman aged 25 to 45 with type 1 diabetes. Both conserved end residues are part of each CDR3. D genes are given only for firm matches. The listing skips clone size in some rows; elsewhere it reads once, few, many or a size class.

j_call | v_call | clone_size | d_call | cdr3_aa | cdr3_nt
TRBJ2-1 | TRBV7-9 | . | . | CASSLSGPYNEQFF | TGTGCCAGCAGCCTCAGCGGCCCCTACAATGAGCAGTTCTTC
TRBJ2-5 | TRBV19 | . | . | CATRRAVQETQYF | TGTGCCACCCGGCGGGCAGTACAAGAGACCCAGTACTTC
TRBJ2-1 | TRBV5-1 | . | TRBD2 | CASSPLAGFYNEQFF | TGCGCCAGCAGCCCATTAGCGGGATTCTACAATGAGCAGTTCTTC
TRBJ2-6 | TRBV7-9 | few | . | CASSQVGSSGANVLTF | TGTGCCAGCAGCCAAGTGGGGAGCTCTGGGGCCAACGTCCTGACTTTC
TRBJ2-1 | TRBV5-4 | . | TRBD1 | CASSLGGTDSYNEQFF | TGTGCCAGCAGCTTGGGAGGGACAGACTCCTACAATGAGCAGTTCTTC
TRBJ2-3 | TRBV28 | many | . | CASSLHPTDTQYF | TGTGCCAGCAGTTTACATCCCACAGATACGCAGTATTTT
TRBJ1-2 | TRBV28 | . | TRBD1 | CASRTDRNYGYTF | TGTGCCAGCAGAACGGACAGGAACTATGGCTACACCTTC
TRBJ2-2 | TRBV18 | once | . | CASSNGQFDTGELFF | TGTGCCAGCTCAAACGGACAGTTTGACACCGGGGAGCTGTTTTTT
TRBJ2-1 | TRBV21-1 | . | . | CASIPRGIPYNEQFF | TGTGCCAGCATCCCTAGAGGTATCCCCTACAATGAGCAGTTCTTC
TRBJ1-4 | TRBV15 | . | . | CATSRGGEKLFF | TGTGCCACCAGCAGGGGAGGAGAAAAACTGTTTTTT
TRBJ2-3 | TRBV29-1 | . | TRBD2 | CSVREREVATQYF | TGCAGCGTTAGAGAGCGGGAGGTCGCTACGCAGTATTTT
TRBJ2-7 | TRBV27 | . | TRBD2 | CASSVFSPGLAGGHYEQYF | TGTGCCAGCAGTGTCTTTTCCCCGGGACTAGCGGGAGGCCATTACGAGCAGTACTTC
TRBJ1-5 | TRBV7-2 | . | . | CASSSQGAAGGQPQHF | TGTGCCAGCAGCTCACAAGGGGCCGCCGGTGGGCAGCCCCAGCATTTT
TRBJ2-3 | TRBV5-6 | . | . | CASSFGTETNTQYF | TGTGCCAGCAGCTTCGGGACTGAGACTAATACGCAGTATTTT
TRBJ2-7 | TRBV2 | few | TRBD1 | CASSGDRGTYEQYF | TGTGCCAGCAGCGGGGACAGGGGGACCTACGAGCAGTACTTC
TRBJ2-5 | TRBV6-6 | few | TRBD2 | CASSAPGLAGGETQYF | TGTGCCAGCAGCGCACCGGGACTAGCGGGTGGAGAGACCCAGTACTTC